A selection of T cell receptor beta chains follows, all from one sample in a study of blood T cells in healthy people across ages. TCRdb analysed the 5' RACE reads with MiXCR anew, one entry per CDR3 protein. The repertoire holds about 1.8 million distinct CDR3 sequences, with 40% to 55% as singletons. Sequencing was done on a sample of blood. The origin of the receptors is a woman between 40 and 55 years old in good health. CDR3s include the opening cysteine and the closing phenylalanine or tryptophan. D genes are given only for firm matches. A row's size may be missing; if present it is once, few, many or a size class.

>TRBJ2-1|TRBV14|-|-
CASSQWGIPHNEQFF
TGTGCCAGCAGCCAGTGGGGGATTCCTCACAATGAGCAGTTCTTC
>TRBJ2-1|TRBV28|TRBD2|few
CASGERGSYNEQFF
TGTGCCAGCGGGGAGCGGGGGTCCTACAATGAGCAGTTCTTC
>TRBJ2-3|TRBV5-1|TRBD1|-
CASSYAGTGIGTQYF
TGCGCCAGCAGCTATGCCGGGACAGGGATAGGTACGCAGTATTTT
>TRBJ2-5|TRBV4-3|TRBD1|-
CASSQEGDRRPETQYF
TGCGCCAGCAGCCAAGAAGGGGACAGGAGGCCAGAGACCCAGTACTTC
>TRBJ2-7|TRBV7-2|-|many
CASSLESAGKQYF
TGTGCCAGCAGCTTAGAAAGCGCCGGGAAGCAGTACTTC
>TRBJ2-3|TRBV7-6|TRBD2|-
CASSTSAGGSTDTQYF
TGTGCCAGCAGCACAAGCGCGGGGGGAAGCACAGATACGCAGTATTTT
>TRBJ1-2|TRBV12-3/TRBV12-4|-|-
CASSLLGRQNSGYTF
TGTGCCAGCAGTTTGCTAGGTCGGCAGAACTCTGGCTACACCTTC
>TRBJ2-2|TRBV6-5|-|-
CASSYSSRVVGELFF
TGTGCCAGCAGTTACTCTAGCAGGGTTGTCGGGGAGCTGTTTTTT
>TRBJ2-5|TRBV7-2|TRBD2|-
CASSLSSGGVTQYF
TGTGCCAGCAGCTTAAGCTCGGGGGGTGTGACCCAGTACTTC
>TRBJ2-7|TRBV4-3|TRBD2|-
CASSQEMGLATYEQYF
TGCGCCAGCAGCCAAGAGATGGGACTAGCTACCTACGAGCAGTACTTC
>TRBJ1-5|TRBV28|-|-
CASSLWVDSFNQPQHF
TGTGCCAGCAGTTTATGGGTGGACTCCTTCAATCAGCCCCAGCATTTT
>TRBJ2-1|TRBV25-1|-|-
CASSEVRVWFF
TGTGCCAGCAGTGAGGTCAGGGTATGGTTCTTC
>TRBJ2-5|TRBV4-2|TRBD2|few
CASSQVGTSGETQYF
TGTGCCAGCAGCCAAGTGGGGACTAGCGGGGAGACCCAGTACTTC
>TRBJ2-1|TRBV9|TRBD2|-
CGRRGEGRGNEQFF
TGTGGGAGAAGAGGAGAAGGGCGGGGGAATGAGCAGTTCTTC
>TRBJ2-1|TRBV5-1|-|-
CASSRAELSYNEQFF
TGCGCCAGCAGCAGAGCGGAGTTATCCTACAATGAGCAGTTCTTC
>TRBJ2-1|TRBV5-8|TRBD2|-
CASSLGAGAMNEQFF
TGTGCCAGCAGCTTGGGAGCGGGGGCTATGAATGAGCAGTTCTTC
>TRBJ2-7|TRBV4-1|TRBD2|-
CASSQTSSSYNEQYF
TGCGCCAGCAGCCAGACTAGCAGCTCCTACAACGAGCAGTACTTC
>TRBJ2-1|TRBV7-2|-|-
CASSFSPAGAGEQFF
TGTGCCAGCAGCTTTAGCCCGGCAGGTGCGGGTGAGCAGTTCTTC
>TRBJ2-1|TRBV12-3/TRBV12-4|TRBD1|few
CASSSGQPYNEQFF
TGTGCCAGCAGTTCGGGACAGCCCTACAATGAGCAGTTCTTC
>TRBJ2-5|TRBV6-6|-|-
CASTAVQETQYF
TGTGCCAGCACAGCGGTACAAGAGACCCAGTACTTC
>TRBJ2-3|TRBV10-3|TRBD2|-
CAIARLAGITDTQYF
TGTGCCATCGCCCGACTAGCGGGGATCACAGATACGCAGTATTTT
>TRBJ1-1|TRBV7-2|TRBD1|-
CASSSLRTRGPDTEAFF
TGTGCCAGCAGCTCGCTACGCACCAGGGGGCCGGACACTGAAGCTTTCTTT
>TRBJ2-2|TRBV7-2|-|-
CASSPNRITGELFF
TGTGCCAGCAGTCCCAACAGGATCACCGGGGAGCTGTTTTTT
>TRBJ1-5|TRBV4-1|-|-
CASSQFEQVNQPQHF
TGCGCCAGCAGCCAATTCGAACAGGTCAATCAGCCCCAGCATTTT
>TRBJ1-1|TRBV4-1|TRBD1|-
CASSQATGGWRNTEAFF
TGCGCCAGCAGCCAAGCGACAGGGGGTTGGAGAAACACTGAAGCTTTCTTT
>TRBJ2-6|TRBV6-5|TRBD1|-
CASSRQGTGANALTF
TGTGCCAGCAGCCGACAGGGGACTGGGGCCAACGCCCTGACTTTC
>TRBJ2-1|TRBV11-2|-|-
CASSLDKVPSVEQFF
TGTGCCAGCAGCTTAGATAAGGTACCGAGTGTTGAGCAGTTCTTC
>TRBJ2-1|TRBV4-2|-|-
CASSQATGGLNEQFF
TGTGCCAGCAGCCAAGCGACGGGGGGCCTTAATGAGCAGTTCTTC
>TRBJ2-7|TRBV5-5|TRBD1|-
CASSLGWDRPSYEQYF
TGTGCCAGCAGCTTGGGATGGGACAGGCCCTCCTACGAGCAGTACTTC
>TRBJ2-5|TRBV27|-|few
CASSLREHDNPQETQYF
TGTGCCAGCAGTTTAAGAGAACACGACAACCCTCAAGAGACCCAGTACTTC
>TRBJ1-2|TRBV12-3/TRBV12-4|TRBD1|-
CASSFGQGAVGYTF
TGTGCCAGCAGTTTTGGACAGGGGGCGGTAGGCTACACCTTC
>TRBJ1-5|TRBV4-2|-|-
CASSPRTSDQPQHF
TGTGCCAGCAGCCCCCGGACATCGGATCAGCCCCAGCATTTT
>TRBJ2-2|TRBV9|-|-
CASSNKGLNTGELFF
TGTGCCAGCAGTAACAAGGGTTTGAACACCGGGGAGCTGTTTTTT
>TRBJ1-1|TRBV15|-|-
CATSREPAAGEAFF
TGTGCCACCAGCAGAGAGCCAGCCGCTGGGGAAGCTTTCTTT
>TRBJ2-1|TRBV5-1|TRBD1|-
CASSSPQGAWDEQFF
TGCGCCAGCAGCAGCCCACAGGGGGCGTGGGATGAGCAGTTCTTC
>TRBJ1-4|TRBV7-9|TRBD1|-
CASSRDRVEKLFF
TGTGCCAGCAGCCGGGACAGAGTTGAAAAACTGTTTTTT
>TRBJ1-1|TRBV7-9|TRBD1|-
CASSLRPGGVAEAFF
TGTGCCAGCAGCTTACGACCAGGGGGCGTCGCTGAAGCTTTCTTT
>TRBJ2-6|TRBV7-2|TRBD1|-
CASSSFDRGPGANVLTF
TGTGCCAGCAGCTCCTTCGACAGGGGGCCCGGGGCCAACGTCCTGACTTTC
>TRBJ2-3|TRBV29-1|TRBD1|-
CSVVGRRDRGPDTQYF
TGCAGCGTTGTGGGCAGGAGGGACAGGGGACCAGATACGCAGTATTTT
>TRBJ2-7|TRBV7-9|-|-
CASSSFRGNYEQYF
TGTGCCAGCAGCTCCTTTAGGGGGAACTACGAGCAGTACTTC
>TRBJ2-7|TRBV7-2|TRBD2|-
CASSLESGGFSYEQYF
TGTGCCAGCAGCTTAGAGAGCGGGGGATTTTCCTACGAGCAGTACTTC
>TRBJ2-5|TRBV20-1|-|few
CSARDLVTQYF
TGCAGTGCTAGAGACCTAGTGACCCAGTACTTC
>TRBJ1-4|TRBV20-1|-|-
CSADPLTGSNEKLFF
TGCAGTGCCGACCCCCTCACAGGGTCTAATGAAAAACTGTTTTTT
>TRBJ1-4|TRBV7-9|TRBD1|few
CASSGVGTGNLGANEKLFF
TGTGCCAGCAGCGGCGTCGGGACAGGGAATTTGGGAGCTAATGAAAAACTGTTTTTT
>TRBJ2-5|TRBV3-1|-|-
CASSPPDVRGTQYF
TGTGCCAGCAGCCCCCCCGACGTAAGGGGGACCCAGTACTTC
>TRBJ2-3|TRBV18|TRBD1|-
CASSPEGTGADTQYF
TGTGCCAGCTCACCGGAAGGGACAGGGGCAGATACGCAGTATTTT
>TRBJ2-5|TRBV20-1|-|-
CSARSRVEETQYF
TGCAGTGCTAGATCCCGGGTTGAAGAGACCCAGTACTTC
>TRBJ2-1|TRBV13|TRBD2|few
CASSFELAGGANEQFF
TGTGCCAGCAGCTTTGAACTAGCGGGTGGGGCCAATGAGCAGTTCTTC
>TRBJ1-6|TRBV24-1|-|-
CTTSAGQYNSPLHF
TGTACCACCAGTGCGGGCCAGTATAATTCACCCCTCCACTTT
>TRBJ2-5|TRBV27|TRBD2|once
CASSSFLAGVGETQYF
TGTGCCAGCAGTTCGTTCCTAGCGGGGGTAGGAGAGACCCAGTACTTC